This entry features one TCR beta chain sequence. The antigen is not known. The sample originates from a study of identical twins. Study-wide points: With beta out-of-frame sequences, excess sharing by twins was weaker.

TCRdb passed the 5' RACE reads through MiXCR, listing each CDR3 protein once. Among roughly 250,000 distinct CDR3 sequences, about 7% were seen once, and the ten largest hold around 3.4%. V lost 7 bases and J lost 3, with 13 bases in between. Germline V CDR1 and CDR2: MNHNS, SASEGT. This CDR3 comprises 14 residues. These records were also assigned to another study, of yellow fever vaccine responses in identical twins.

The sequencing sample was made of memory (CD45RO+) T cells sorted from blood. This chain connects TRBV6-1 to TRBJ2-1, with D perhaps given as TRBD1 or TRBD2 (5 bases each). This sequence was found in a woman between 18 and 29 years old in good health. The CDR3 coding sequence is TGTGCCAGCACTGACCGGGACCACTACAATGAGCAGTTCTTC. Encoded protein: CASTDRDHYNEQFF.